This is a list of T cell receptor beta chains from one sample in a study of shared clonotypes between healthy human individuals. The assay was immunoSEQ multiplex PCR, and TCRdb's table has in-frame clones only and misses some. The sample contains about 1.5 million clones, 95% to 99% of which appear only once. Sequencing was carried out using naive CD4+ T cells sorted from blood. The receptors originated from a man aged 25 to 45 in good health. Each CDR3 is given with its conserved first and last residue. The D gene is left open where the match is weak. Rows give clone size only sometimes, using once, few, many, or a class for an expanded clone.

v_call	j_call	clone_size	d_call	cdr3_aa	cdr3_nt
TRBV19	TRBJ1-5	.	TRBD1	CASSWDRTKRSNQPQHF	TGTGCCAGTAGTTGGGACAGGACCAAGAGAAGCAATCAGCCCCAGCATTTT
TRBV9	TRBJ1-4	.	.	CASTVGTSNEKLFF	TGTGCCAGCACCGTCGGGACGTCTAATGAAAAACTGTTTTTT
TRBV5-1	TRBJ2-7	.	TRBD1	CASSVGTGGNEQYF	TGCGCCAGCAGCGTCGGGACAGGGGGCAACGAGCAGTACTTC
TRBV4-1	TRBJ2-7	.	.	CASSQENRPYVYEQYF	TGCGCCAGCAGCCAAGAAAATAGACCCTATGTCTACGAGCAGTACTTC
TRBV29-1	TRBJ2-1	.	TRBD2	CSVELAGESSYNEQFF	TGCAGCGTTGAGCTTGCGGGAGAGAGCTCCTACAATGAGCAGTTCTTC
TRBV5-6	TRBJ2-3	.	.	CASSLGGNTQYF	TGTGCCAGCAGCTTGGGGGGGAATACGCAGTATTTT
TRBV15	TRBJ2-2	.	.	CATSSASPTGELFF	TGTGCCACCAGCAGCGCCTCACCCACCGGGGAGCTGTTTTTT
TRBV2	TRBJ1-3	.	.	CASSEEGQGGNTIYF	TGTGCCAGCAGTGAAGAGGGGCAGGGGGGAAACACCATATATTTT
TRBV6-5	TRBJ2-5	.	.	CASSRTVGETQYF	TGTGCCAGCAGCAGGACCGTGGGGGAGACCCAGTACTTC
TRBV5-1	TRBJ2-2	.	.	CASSPLGGGELFF	TGCGCCAGCAGCCCGCTAGGGGGCGGGGAGCTGTTTTTT
TRBV14	TRBJ2-1	.	.	CASSPRASGPLYNEQFF	TGTGCCAGCAGCCCCAGGGCAAGCGGGCCACTATACAATGAGCAGTTCTTC
TRBV29-1	TRBJ1-1	.	TRBD1	CSGSTGDGEAFF	TGCAGCGGATCTACAGGGGATGGGGAAGCTTTCTTT
TRBV18	TRBJ1-1	.	.	CASSPGGVGTEAFF	TGTGCCAGCTCACCTGGGGGCGTTGGCACTGAAGCTTTCTTT
TRBV5-6	TRBJ2-7	.	.	CASTETLSYEQYF	TGTGCCAGCACCGAGACACTTAGCTACGAGCAGTACTTC
TRBV5-4	TRBJ2-7	.	TRBD1	CASSLSGGKTYEQYF	TGTGCCAGCAGCTTGTCAGGGGGCAAAACCTACGAGCAGTACTTC
TRBV19	TRBJ2-1	.	.	CASGYGEQFF	TGTGCCAGTGGTTATGGTGAGCAGTTCTTC
TRBV9	TRBJ1-2	once	.	CASSVEGNRYGYTF	TGTGCCAGCAGCGTAGAGGGGAATCGGTATGGCTACACCTTC
TRBV18	TRBJ2-1	once	TRBD2	CASSSYPAGASNEQFF	TGTGCCAGCTCATCATACCCAGCGGGAGCATCGAATGAGCAGTTCTTC
TRBV15	TRBJ1-4	.	.	CATSRDRPEKLFF	TGTGCCACCAGCAGAGATCGGCCCGAAAAACTGTTTTTT
TRBV5-6	TRBJ2-6	.	.	CASSLVMLAGANVLTF	TGTGCCAGCAGCTTGGTAATGTTAGCTGGGGCCAACGTCCTGACTTTC
TRBV5-6	TRBJ2-1	.	TRBD2	CASRQAGGPYNEQFF	TGTGCCAGCAGACAAGCGGGAGGCCCTTACAATGAGCAGTTCTTC
TRBV25-1	TRBJ2-1	.	TRBD2	CASGSVSNEQFF	TGTGCGAGCGGGAGTGTCTCCAATGAGCAGTTCTTC
TRBV15	TRBJ1-3	.	.	CATSIEGESGNTIYF	TGTGCCACCAGCATAGAGGGGGAATCTGGAAACACCATATATTTT
TRBV25-1	TRBJ1-2	.	TRBD1	CASSESDRGGGYTF	TGTGCCAGCAGTGAATCCGACAGGGGCGGTGGCTACACCTTC
TRBV5-4	TRBJ2-7	.	TRBD1	CASSRQGAYEQYF	TGTGCCAGCAGCCGACAGGGGGCCTACGAGCAGTACTTC
TRBV4-3	TRBJ2-7	.	TRBD1	CASSQADRGLHEQYF	TGCGCCAGCAGCCAAGCGGACAGGGGGCTCCACGAGCAGTACTTC
TRBV5-6	TRBJ2-1	.	TRBD2	CASSSMGWREFDEQFF	TGTGCCAGCAGCAGCATGGGCTGGCGGGAGTTCGATGAGCAGTTCTTC
TRBV5-1	TRBJ1-2	.	TRBD1	CASSLQGDGYTF	TGCGCCAGCAGCTTACAGGGGGATGGCTACACCTTC
TRBV11-3	TRBJ2-1	.	.	CASSDKRSSYNEQFF	TGTGCCAGCAGCGATAAGAGGAGCTCCTACAATGAGCAGTTCTTC
TRBV7-6	TRBJ2-1	.	.	CASSYPGPSSYNEQFF	TGTGCCAGCAGCTACCCAGGGCCGAGCTCCTACAATGAGCAGTTCTTC
TRBV11-2	TRBJ1-5	.	.	CASSPTRQGQPQHF	TGTGCCAGCAGCCCTACCAGGCAGGGGCAGCCCCAGCATTTT
TRBV7-6	TRBJ1-3	.	.	CASSLTRAGRSGNTIYF	TGTGCCAGCAGCTTAACCCGGGCAGGGCGCTCTGGAAACACCATATATTTT
TRBV4-3	TRBJ1-2	.	.	CASSQEIVRTYGYTF	TGCGCCAGCAGCCAAGAAATTGTCCGGACCTATGGCTACACCTTC
TRBV6-1	TRBJ2-7	.	.	CASRQGGVHEQYF	TGTGCCAGCAGACAGGGGGGGGTCCACGAGCAGTACTTC
TRBV11-2	TRBJ1-1	.	TRBD1	CASSPGGPEAFF	TGTGCCAGCAGCCCAGGGGGTCCTGAAGCTTTCTTT
TRBV5-1	TRBJ1-1	.	.	CASSFGVPGAEAFF	TGCGCCAGCAGCTTCGGGGTCCCCGGCGCTGAAGCTTTCTTT
TRBV5-5	TRBJ1-4	.	.	CASSTPGMGPTTFNEKLFF	TGTGCCAGCAGCACCCCCGGGATGGGACCTACTACGTTTAATGAAAAACTGTTTTTT
TRBV5-1	TRBJ2-7	.	.	CASALRLGTNEQYF	TGCGCCAGCGCCTTGAGGCTGGGAACGAACGAGCAGTACTTC
TRBV18	TRBJ2-3	.	.	CASSPIRPGPTTTDTQYF	TGTGCCAGCTCACCAATCCGTCCGGGACCCACTACTACAGATACGCAGTATTTT
TRBV5-1	TRBJ1-2	.	.	CASSPDTSYGYTF	TGCGCCAGCAGCCCTGACACCTCCTATGGCTACACCTTC
TRBV2	TRBJ1-5	.	.	CASDTAGNQPQHF	TGTGCCAGCGATACAGCGGGCAATCAGCCCCAGCATTTT
TRBV7-3	TRBJ1-1	.	.	CASSVNLNTEAFF	TGTGCCAGCAGCGTCAACTTGAACACTGAAGCTTTCTTT
TRBV5-4	TRBJ1-4	.	.	CASSHRDGREKLFF	TGTGCCAGCAGCCACCGGGACGGGCGTGAAAAACTGTTTTTT
TRBV18	TRBJ2-2	.	TRBD1	CASSLRDRVSLTTGELFF	TGTGCCAGCTCACTCAGGGACAGGGTTTCCTTGACGACCGGGGAGCTGTTTTTT